The source of this T cell receptor (beta chain) is a study of blood T cells in healthy people across ages. A second PCR, run for roughly 7 to 11 cycles, used a sample-barcoded 5' primer plus a J-beta primer mix. TCRdb itself ran the 5' RACE reads through MiXCR, one entry per CDR3 protein. The data contain 750,000 to 850,000 distinct CDR3 sequences, approximately 25% of them seen just once; the ten biggest clones take up under 4%. V trimming: 3 bases; J trimming: 9 bases; junction bases outside the gene matches: 5. The CDR3 covers 15 residues. Germline V gene sequence: CDR1 SGHNT, CDR2 YYREEE (reference sequence). The sample was also reused in another study, on T cells of mothers and their children. This second study says: More than five children and their three healthy Caucasian mothers were the donors.

Source material: blood. The TCR comes from a boy younger than 18 in good health. This chain uses TRBV5-4 with TRBJ1-6, with 11 bases fitting TRBD1. The CDR3 DNA reads TGTGCCAGCAGCTACCGGACAGGGGGCCCTTCACCCCTCCACTTT. It translates to CASSYRTGGPSPLHF.